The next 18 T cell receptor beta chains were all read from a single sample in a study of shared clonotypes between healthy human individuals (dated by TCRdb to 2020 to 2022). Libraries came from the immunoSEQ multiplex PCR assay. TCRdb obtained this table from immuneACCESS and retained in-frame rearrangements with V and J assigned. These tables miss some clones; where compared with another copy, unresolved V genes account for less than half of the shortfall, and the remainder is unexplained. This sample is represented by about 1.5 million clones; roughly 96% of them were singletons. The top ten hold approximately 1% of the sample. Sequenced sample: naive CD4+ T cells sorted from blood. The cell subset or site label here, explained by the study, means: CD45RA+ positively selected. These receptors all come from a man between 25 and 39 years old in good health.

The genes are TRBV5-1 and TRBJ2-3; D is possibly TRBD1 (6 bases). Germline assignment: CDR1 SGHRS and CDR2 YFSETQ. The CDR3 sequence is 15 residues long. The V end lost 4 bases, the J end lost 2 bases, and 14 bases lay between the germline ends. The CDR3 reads CASSQNRVPTDTQYF. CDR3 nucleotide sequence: TGCGCCAGCAGCCAGAACAGGGTCCCCACAGATACGCAGTATTTT.

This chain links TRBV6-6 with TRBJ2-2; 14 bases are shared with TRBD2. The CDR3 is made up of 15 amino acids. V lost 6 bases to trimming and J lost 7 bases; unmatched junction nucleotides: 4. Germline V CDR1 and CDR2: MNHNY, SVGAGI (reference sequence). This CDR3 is CASRGLAGEFGELFF. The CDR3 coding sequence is TGTGCCAGCAGGGGACTAGCGGGGGAGTTCGGGGAGCTGTTTTTT.

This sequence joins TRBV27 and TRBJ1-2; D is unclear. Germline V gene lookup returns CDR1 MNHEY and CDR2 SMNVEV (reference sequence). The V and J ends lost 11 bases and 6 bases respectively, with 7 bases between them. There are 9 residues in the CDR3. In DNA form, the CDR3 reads TGTGCCGGCCGTCATGGCTACACCTTC. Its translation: CAGRHGYTF.

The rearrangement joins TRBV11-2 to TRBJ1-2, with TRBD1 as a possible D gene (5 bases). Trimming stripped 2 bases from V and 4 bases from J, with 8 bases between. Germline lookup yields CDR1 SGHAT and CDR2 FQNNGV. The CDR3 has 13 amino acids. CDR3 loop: CASSLQGSYGYTF. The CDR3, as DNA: TGTGCCAGCAGCTTACAGGGAAGCTATGGCTACACCTTC.

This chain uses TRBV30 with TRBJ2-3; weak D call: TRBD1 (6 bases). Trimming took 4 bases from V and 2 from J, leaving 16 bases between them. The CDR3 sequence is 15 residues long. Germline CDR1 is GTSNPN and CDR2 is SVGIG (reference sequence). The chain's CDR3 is CAWIPGAYYTDTQYF. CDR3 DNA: TGTGCCTGGATCCCAGGGGCATACTACACAGATACGCAGTATTTT.

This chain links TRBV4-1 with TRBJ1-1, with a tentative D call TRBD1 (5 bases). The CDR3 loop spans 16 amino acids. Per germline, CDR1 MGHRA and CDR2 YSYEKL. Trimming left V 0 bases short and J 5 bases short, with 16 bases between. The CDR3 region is CASSQDRLRVLTEAFF. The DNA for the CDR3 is TGCGCCAGCAGCCAAGATCGTCTCAGGGTATTGACTGAAGCTTTCTTT.

The CDR3 nucleotides read TGCGCCAGCAGCCAAGTCGTCAGCTCTAACTATGGCTACACCTTC. Amino acid sequence: CASSQVVSSNYGYTF. This sequence joins TRBV4-3 and TRBJ1-2, with unresolved D. The CDR3 has 15 amino acids. CDR1 and CDR2 (germline): LGHNA, YSLEER. Trimming pared 1 base from V and 0 bases from J, leaving 9 bases between.

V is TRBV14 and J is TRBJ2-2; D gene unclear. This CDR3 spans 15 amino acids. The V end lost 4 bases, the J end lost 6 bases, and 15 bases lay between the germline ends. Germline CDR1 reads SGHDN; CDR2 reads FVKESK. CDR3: CASSPRLYGAGELFF. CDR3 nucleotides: TGTGCCAGCAGCCCGAGACTCTATGGCGCCGGGGAGCTGTTTTTT.

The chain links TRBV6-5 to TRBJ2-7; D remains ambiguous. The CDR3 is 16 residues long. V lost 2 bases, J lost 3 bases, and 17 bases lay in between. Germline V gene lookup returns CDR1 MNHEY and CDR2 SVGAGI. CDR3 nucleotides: TGTGCCAGCAGTTACAGCAAAGCCTCATTCTTCTACGAGCAGTACTTC. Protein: CASSYSKASFFYEQYF.

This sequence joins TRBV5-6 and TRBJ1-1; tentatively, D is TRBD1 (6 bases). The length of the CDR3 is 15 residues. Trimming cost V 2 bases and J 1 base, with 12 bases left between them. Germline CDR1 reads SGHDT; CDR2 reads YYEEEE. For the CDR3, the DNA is TGTGCCAGCAGCTTAAAAACGACAGGGAACACTGAAGCTTTCTTT. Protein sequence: CASSLKTTGNTEAFF.

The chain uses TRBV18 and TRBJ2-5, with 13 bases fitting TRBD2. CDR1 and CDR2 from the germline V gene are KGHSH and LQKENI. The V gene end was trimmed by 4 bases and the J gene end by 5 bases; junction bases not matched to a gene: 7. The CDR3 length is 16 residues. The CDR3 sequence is CASSRGLAGVEETQYF. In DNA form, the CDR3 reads TGTGCCAGCTCACGCGGACTAGCGGGAGTAGAGGAGACCCAGTACTTC.

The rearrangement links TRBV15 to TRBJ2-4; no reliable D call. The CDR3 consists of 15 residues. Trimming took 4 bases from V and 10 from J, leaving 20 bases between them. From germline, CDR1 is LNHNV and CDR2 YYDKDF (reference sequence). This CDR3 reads CATSTPPIFVAIQYF. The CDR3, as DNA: TGTGCCACCAGCACCCCGCCAATATTCGTCGCTATTCAGTACTTC.

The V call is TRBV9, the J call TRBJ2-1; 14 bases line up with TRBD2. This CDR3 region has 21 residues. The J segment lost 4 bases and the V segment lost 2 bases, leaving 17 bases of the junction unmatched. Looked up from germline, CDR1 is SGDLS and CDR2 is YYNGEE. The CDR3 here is CASSVDPRTSGRSAYYNEQFF. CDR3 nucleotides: TGTGCCAGCAGCGTTGATCCCCGGACTAGCGGGAGGTCCGCTTATTACAATGAGCAGTTCTTC.

Written as DNA, the CDR3 is TGTGCCAGCAGCTTAGCCCTCCCGCCTACAACTTACGAGCAGTACTTC. Its protein product is CASSLALPPTTYEQYF. The V call is TRBV7-9, the J call TRBJ2-7; D remains unclear. The CDR3 totals 16 residues. V dropped 0 bases and J dropped 4 bases, with 16 bases sitting between them. The germline CDR1 and CDR2 sequences are SEHNR and FQNEAQ (reference sequence). Full variable domain (remainder filled in from reference TRBV7-9 and TRBJ2-7): DTGVSQNPRHKITKRGQNVTFRCDPISEHNRLYWYRQTLGQGPEFLTYFQNEAQLEKSRLLSDRFSAERPKGSFSTLEIQRTEQGDSAMYLCASSLALPPTTYEQYFGPGTRLTVT.

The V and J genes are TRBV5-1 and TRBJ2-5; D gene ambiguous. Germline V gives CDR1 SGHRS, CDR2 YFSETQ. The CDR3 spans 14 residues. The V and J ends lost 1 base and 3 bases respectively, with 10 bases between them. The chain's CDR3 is CASSLQYKEETQYF. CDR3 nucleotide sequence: TGCGCCAGCAGCTTGCAGTACAAGGAAGAGACCCAGTACTTC.

The CDR3 protein is CASSLAGMDTGELFF. In nucleotides, the CDR3 is TGTGCCAGCAGCTTGGCGGGAATGGACACCGGGGAGCTGTTTTTT. The V call is TRBV7-2, the J call TRBJ2-2, with D tentatively TRBD2 (6 bases). CDR1 is SGHTA, CDR2 FQGNSA, per germline. Trimming cost V 3 bases and J 3 bases, with 11 bases left between them. The CDR3 runs 15 residues.

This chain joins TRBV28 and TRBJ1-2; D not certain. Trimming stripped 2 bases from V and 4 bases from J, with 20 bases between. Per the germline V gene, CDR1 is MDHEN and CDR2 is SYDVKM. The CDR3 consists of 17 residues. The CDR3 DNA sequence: TGTGCCAGCAGTTTAGATTTGTGGAAACGAGATTTCTATGGCTACACCTTC. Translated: CASSLDLWKRDFYGYTF.

CDR3 nucleotides: TGCGCCAGCAGCTTGGGACTAGCGGGAGGGCTAGACTACGAGCAGTACTTC. This codes for CASSLGLAGGLDYEQYF. The chain employs TRBV5-1 and TRBJ2-7, with 14 bases lining up with TRBD2. Germline loops: CDR1 SGHRS, CDR2 YFSETQ. There are 17 residues in the CDR3. V gave up 0 bases and J gave up 3 bases; unmatched junction bases: 5. Based on the CDR3 plus reference TRBV5-1 and TRBJ2-7, the full variable domain is KAGVTQTPRYLIKTRGQQVTLSCSPISGHRSVSWYQQTPGQGLQFLFEYFSETQRNKGNFPGRFSGRQFSNSRSEMNVSTLELGDSALYLCASSLGLAGGLDYEQYFGPGTRLTVT.